Presented here are 15 T cell receptor beta chains from one specimen sequenced in a study of blood T cells in healthy people across ages. Primed by a sample-barcoded 5' primer and a J-beta primer mix, a second PCR proceeded for about 6 to 12 cycles. TCRdb fed the 5' RACE reads into MiXCR, producing one record per CDR3 protein. The sample has some 800,000 distinct CDR3 sequences; around 25% are singletons. The same data also contributed to another study, on T cells of mothers and their children.

The sequencing input was blood. The receptor source for this set is a boy aged 5 to 17 in good health.

The V gene is TRBV3-1, the J gene TRBJ2-7; TRBD1 or TRBD2 may be the D gene (5 bases each). Trimming removed 4 bases at V and 2 bases at J, with 12 bases between. The CDR3 is made up of 14 amino acids. Germline-derived CDR1 and CDR2 are LGHDT and YNNKEL (reference sequence). This CDR3 reads CASSLGEGPYEQYF. DNA of the CDR3: TGTGCCAGCAGCCTGGGGGAAGGACCCTACGAGCAGTACTTC.

This clonotype was seen only a few times. The chain links TRBV20-1 to TRBJ2-7; perhaps TRBD2 as D (6 bases). The end of the DNA is better explained by TRBJ2-1, so the J call may be wrong. Germline V CDR1 and CDR2: DFQATT, SNEGSKA (reference sequence). This CDR3 is built from 17 residues. The CDR3 DNA is TGCAGTGCTGGGTCGGAGCTTCGGACTACCTACACCAATGAGCAGTTCTTC. Its translation is CSAGSELRTTYTNEQFF.

The V gene is TRBV29-1, the J gene TRBJ2-2; D remains ambiguous. Germline V gene lookup returns CDR1 SQVTM and CDR2 ANQGSEA. CDR3 length: 14 amino acids. The V and J ends lost 0 bases and 7 bases respectively, with 12 bases between them. CDR3 sequence (DNA): TGCAGCGTTGAAGAACACGGTCGAAACGGGGAGCTGTTTTTT. This codes for CSVEEHGRNGELFF.

This clonotype occurred many times. The rearrangement links TRBV7-9 to TRBJ1-2; D uncertain. Deletions cut 4 bases from V and 5 bases from J, with 5 bases between. Germline-derived CDR1 and CDR2 are SEHNR and FQNEAQ (reference sequence). The CDR3 contains 11 residues. CDR3: CASSSTYGYTF. The CDR3 DNA follows: TGTGCCAGCAGCTCGACATATGGCTACACCTTC.

The rearrangement joins TRBV15 to TRBJ2-3, with 12 bases identical to TRBD2. The CDR3 totals 16 residues. The germline CDR1 and CDR2 sequences are LNHNV and YYDKDF (reference sequence). The trim removed 4 bases at V and 2 bases at J, leaving 4 bases unmatched. In DNA, the CDR3 is TGTGCCACCAGCACCCGGACTAGCGGGACCACAGATACGCAGTATTTT. Translating gives CATSTRTSGTTDTQYF.

V is TRBV7-2 and J is TRBJ2-1, with 7 positions matching TRBD2. Per the germline V gene, CDR1 is SGHTA and CDR2 is FQGNSA. The V gene end was trimmed by 8 bases and the J gene end by 2 bases; junction bases not matched to a gene: 9. The CDR3 is 15 amino acids. The DNA for the CDR3 is TGTGCCAGCGGGGAGCGGGATCACACCTACAATGAGCAGTTCTTC. Its protein product is CASGERDHTYNEQFF.

The chain is built from TRBV5-5 and TRBJ1-1; 9 bases line up with TRBD1. The V segment lost 0 bases and the J segment 6 bases; nucleotides outside the gene matches: 9. In germline, CDR1 is SGHKS, CDR2 YYEKEE (reference sequence). The CDR3 runs to 16 residues. The CDR3 region is CASSLEMGQGEPEAFF. Here the CDR3 DNA reads TGTGCCAGCAGCTTGGAAATGGGACAGGGTGAACCTGAAGCTTTCTTT.

This clonotype was detected only a few times. The rearrangement joins TRBV20-1 to TRBJ2-7, with TRBD1 identical over 7 bases. Germline V CDR1 and CDR2: DFQATT, SNEGSKA (reference sequence). J gave up 2 bases and V 1 base, and 8 bases lay outside the gene matches. The CDR3 length is 15 residues. The CDR3 spells CSARAKDRITYEQYF. CDR3 coding DNA: TGCAGTGCTAGAGCCAAGGACAGGATAACCTACGAGCAGTACTTC.

The chain is built from TRBV20-1 and TRBJ2-7; 10 nucleotides align to TRBD1. Germline CDR1 is DFQATT and CDR2 is SNEGSKA (reference sequence). This CDR3 contains 14 residues. V was clipped by 6 bases and J by 1 base; unmatched bases: 6. The CDR3 DNA reads TGCAGTGCGGCCGGGACAGGGGTGTCCTACGAGCAGTACTTC. Translation: CSAAGTGVSYEQYF.

This chain links TRBV18 with TRBJ2-1, with D maybe TRBD2 (6 bases). CDR3 length: 20 residues. Trimming left V 1 base short and J 0 bases short, with 22 bases between. Germline-derived CDR1 and CDR2 are KGHSH and LQKENI. The CDR3 sequence is CASSPRGTGRGGDSYNEQFF. Written as DNA, the CDR3 is TGTGCCAGCTCACCACGAGGGACGGGGAGAGGCGGGGACTCCTACAATGAGCAGTTCTTC.

This sequence joins TRBV28 and TRBJ1-5; D might be TRBD1 (5 bases). Between the trimmed V and J ends, which lost 5 bases and 6 bases, there was a span of 14 bases. The CDR3 sequence is 14 residues long. From germline, CDR1 is MDHEN and CDR2 SYDVKM. As DNA, the CDR3 is TGTGCCAGCAGTCTCACAGGAAAGGGTCAGCCCCAGCATTTT. It specifies CASSLTGKGQPQHF.

This sequence joins TRBV7-9 and TRBJ1-2, with a tentative D call TRBD1 (5 bases). The CDR3 length is 15 residues. V gave up 0 bases and J gave up 6 bases, with 14 bases separating them. Germline V gene lookup returns CDR1 SEHNR and CDR2 FQNEAQ (reference sequence). The CDR3 region is CASSLAWQGPDGYTF. CDR3 sequence (DNA): TGTGCCAGCAGCTTAGCCTGGCAGGGTCCGGATGGCTACACCTTC.

This clonotype was counted between two and nine times. The chain recombines TRBV7-3 with TRBJ2-1; D remains unclear. Trimming pared 5 bases from V and 5 bases from J, leaving 10 bases between. CDR3 length equals 13 residues. Germline CDR1 is SGHTA and CDR2 is FQGTGA. CDR3 region: CASSPRSHNEQFF. The CDR3 nucleotides are TGTGCCAGCAGCCCCCGGTCCCACAATGAGCAGTTCTTC.

Only a few counts were recorded for this clonotype. The CDR3 sequence is CASSLDVGDPNYGYTF. CDR3 sequence (DNA): TGCGCCAGCAGCTTGGATGTAGGGGACCCTAACTATGGCTACACCTTC. The V and J genes are TRBV5-1 and TRBJ1-2; maybe TRBD1 (5 bases). CDR3 size: 16 residues. In germline, CDR1 is SGHRS, CDR2 YFSETQ. Trimming pared 0 bases from V and 0 bases from J, leaving 12 bases between. Looking up the rest from reference TRBV5-1 and TRBJ1-2 gives the full variable domain: KAGVTQTPRYLIKTRGQQVTLSCSPISGHRSVSWYQQTPGQGLQFLFEYFSETQRNKGNFPGRFSGRQFSNSRSEMNVSTLELGDSALYLCASSLDVGDPNYGYTFGSGTRLTVV.

The chain uses TRBV7-2 and TRBJ2-3, with 8 bases lining up with TRBD1. V lost 5 bases to trimming and J lost 0 bases; unmatched junction nucleotides: 7. This CDR3 has 16 amino acids. Germline CDR1 is SGHTA and CDR2 is FQGNSA. The CDR3, as DNA: TGTGCCAGCAGCGCCAGGACAGGGAGTAGCACAGATACGCAGTATTTT. Translated, it gives CASSARTGSSTDTQYF.